This TCR beta chain was sequenced in a study of T cells in Graves' hyperthyroidism and ophthalmopathy. Absence of ophthalmopathy progression within 18 months defined stable Graves' hyperthyroidism. PBMCs were sourced from more than 7.5 ml fresh peripheral blood. The investigators amplified TCR beta CDR3 regions from RNA transcripts. The primer set for the first-round RT-PCR of the TCR CDR3 was HTBI. TCRdb reanalysed the multiplex PCR reads using MiXCR and keeps one entry per CDR3 protein. The sample has a few hundred thousand distinct CDR3 sequences; less than 20% are singletons. Only a few counts were recorded for this clonotype. The sequenced sample was blood. This TCR was recovered from a woman between 18 and 30 years old with Graves' hyperthyroidism.

The CDR3, as DNA: TGTGCCAGCAGTTCCCCCTTGAGGGCGGGGGGGGACACCGGGGAGCTGTTTTTT. Its protein product is CASSSPLRAGGDTGELFF. V usage is TRBV6-2 or TRBV6-3 and J usage is TRBJ2-2; TRBD2 agrees at 9 bases. The CDR3 has 18 amino acids. With 4 bases clipped from V and 3 bases from J, the junction kept 12 bases outside the gene matches. Germline CDR1 is MNHEY and CDR2 is SVGEGT.